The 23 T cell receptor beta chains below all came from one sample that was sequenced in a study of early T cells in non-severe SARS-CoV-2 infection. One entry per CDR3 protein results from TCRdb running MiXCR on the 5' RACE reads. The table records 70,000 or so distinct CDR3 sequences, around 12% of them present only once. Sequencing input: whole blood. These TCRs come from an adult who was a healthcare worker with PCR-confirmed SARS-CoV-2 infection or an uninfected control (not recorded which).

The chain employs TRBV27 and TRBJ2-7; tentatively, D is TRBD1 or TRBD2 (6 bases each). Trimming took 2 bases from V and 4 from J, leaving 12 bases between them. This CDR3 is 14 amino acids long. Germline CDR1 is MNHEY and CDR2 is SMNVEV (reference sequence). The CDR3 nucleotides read TGTGCCAGCAGTTTAGGAGGGGGTCAATACGAGCAGTACTTC. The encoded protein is CASSLGGGQYEQYF.

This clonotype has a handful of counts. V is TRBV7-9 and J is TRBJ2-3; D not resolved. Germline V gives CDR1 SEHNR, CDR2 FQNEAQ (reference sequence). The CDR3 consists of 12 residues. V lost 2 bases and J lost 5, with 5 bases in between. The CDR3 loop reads CASSLPRDTQYF. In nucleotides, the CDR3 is TGTGCCAGCAGCTTACCAAGAGATACGCAGTATTTT.

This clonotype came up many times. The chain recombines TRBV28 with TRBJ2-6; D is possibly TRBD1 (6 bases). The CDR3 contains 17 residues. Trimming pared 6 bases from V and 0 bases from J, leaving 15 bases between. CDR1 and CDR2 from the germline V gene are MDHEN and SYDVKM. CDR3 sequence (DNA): TGTGCCAGCAGCGTTCCCAGGGGCGGCTCTGGGGCCAACGTCCTGACTTTC. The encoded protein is CASSVPRGGSGANVLTF.

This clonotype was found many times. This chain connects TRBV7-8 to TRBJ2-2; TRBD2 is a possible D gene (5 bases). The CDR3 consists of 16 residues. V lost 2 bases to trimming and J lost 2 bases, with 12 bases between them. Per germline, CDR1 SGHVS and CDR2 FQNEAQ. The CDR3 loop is CASSLLAGSNTGELFF. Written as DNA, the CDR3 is TGTGCCAGCAGCTTACTCGCGGGTTCAAACACCGGGGAGCTGTTTTTT. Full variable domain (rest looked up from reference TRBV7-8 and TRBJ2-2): GAGVSQSPRYKVAKRGQDVALRCDPISGHVSLFWYQQALGQGPEFLTYFQNEAQLDKSGLPSDRFFAERPEGSVSTLKIQRTQQEDSAVYLCASSLLAGSNTGELFFGEGSRLTVL.

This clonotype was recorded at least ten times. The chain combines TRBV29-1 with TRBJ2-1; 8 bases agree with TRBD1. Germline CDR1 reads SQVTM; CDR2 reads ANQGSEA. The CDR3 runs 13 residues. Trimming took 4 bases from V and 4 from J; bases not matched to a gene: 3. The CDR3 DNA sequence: TGCAGCGTTGGGACAGGGATATACAATGAGCAGTTCTTC. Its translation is CSVGTGIYNEQFF.

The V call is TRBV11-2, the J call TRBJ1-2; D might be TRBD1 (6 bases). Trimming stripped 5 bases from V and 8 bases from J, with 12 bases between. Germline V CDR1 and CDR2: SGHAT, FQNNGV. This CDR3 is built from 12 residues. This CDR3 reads CASSVQGLGYTF. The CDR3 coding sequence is TGTGCCAGCAGCGTACAGGGTCTAGGCTACACCTTC.

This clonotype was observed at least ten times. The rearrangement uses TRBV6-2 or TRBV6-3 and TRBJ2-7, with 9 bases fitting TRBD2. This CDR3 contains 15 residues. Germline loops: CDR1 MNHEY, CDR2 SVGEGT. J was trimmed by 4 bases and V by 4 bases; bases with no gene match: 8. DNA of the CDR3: TGTGCCAGCAGTTCCCTTAGCGGGAGCATGTACGAGCAGTACTTC. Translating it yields CASSSLSGSMYEQYF.

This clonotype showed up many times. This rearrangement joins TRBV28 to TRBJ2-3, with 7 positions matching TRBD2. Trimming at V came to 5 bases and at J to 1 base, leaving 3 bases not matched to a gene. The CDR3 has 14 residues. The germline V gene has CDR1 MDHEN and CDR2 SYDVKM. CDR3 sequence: CASSGTTRTDTQYF. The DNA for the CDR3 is TGTGCCAGCAGTGGGACTACTCGCACAGATACGCAGTATTTT.

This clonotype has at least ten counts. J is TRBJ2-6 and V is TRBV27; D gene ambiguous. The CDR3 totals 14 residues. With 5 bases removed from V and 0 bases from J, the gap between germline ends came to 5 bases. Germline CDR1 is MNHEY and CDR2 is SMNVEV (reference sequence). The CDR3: CASSLNSGANVLTF. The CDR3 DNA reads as TGTGCCAGCAGTCTCAACTCTGGGGCCAACGTCCTGACTTTC.

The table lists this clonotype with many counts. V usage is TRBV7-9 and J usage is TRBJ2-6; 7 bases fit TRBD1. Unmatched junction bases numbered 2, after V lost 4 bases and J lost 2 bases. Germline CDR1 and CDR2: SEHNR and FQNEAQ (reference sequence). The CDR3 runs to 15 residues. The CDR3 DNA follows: TGTGCCAGCAGCTCAGACAGGGCTGGGGCCAACGTCCTGACTTTC. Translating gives CASSSDRAGANVLTF.

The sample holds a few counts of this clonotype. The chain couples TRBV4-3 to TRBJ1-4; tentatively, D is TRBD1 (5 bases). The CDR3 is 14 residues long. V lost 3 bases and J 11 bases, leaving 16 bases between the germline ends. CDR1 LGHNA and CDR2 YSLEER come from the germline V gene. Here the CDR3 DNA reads TGCGCCAGCAGCCACTGGACGAATGGGGGGAAACTGTTTTTT. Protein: CASSHWTNGGKLFF.

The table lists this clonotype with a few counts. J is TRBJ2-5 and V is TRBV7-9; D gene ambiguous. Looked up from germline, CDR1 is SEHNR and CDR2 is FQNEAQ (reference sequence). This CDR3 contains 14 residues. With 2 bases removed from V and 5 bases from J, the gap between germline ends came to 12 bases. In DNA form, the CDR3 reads TGTGCCAGCAGCTTACCGGTCAGGCGGGAGACCCAGTACTTC. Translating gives CASSLPVRRETQYF. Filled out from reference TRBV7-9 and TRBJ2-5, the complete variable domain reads DTGVSQNPRHKITKRGQNVTFRCDPISEHNRLYWYRQTLGQGPEFLTYFQNEAQLEKSRLLSDRFSAERPKGSFSTLEIQRTEQGDSAMYLCASSLPVRRETQYFGPGTRLLVL.

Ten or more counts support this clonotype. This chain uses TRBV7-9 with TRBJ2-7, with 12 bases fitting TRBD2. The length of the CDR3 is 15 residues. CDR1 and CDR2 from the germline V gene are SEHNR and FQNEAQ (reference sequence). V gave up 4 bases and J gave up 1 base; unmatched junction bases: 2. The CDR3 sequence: CASSYGLAGSYEQYF. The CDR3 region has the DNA TGTGCCAGCAGCTATGGACTAGCGGGATCCTACGAGCAGTACTTC. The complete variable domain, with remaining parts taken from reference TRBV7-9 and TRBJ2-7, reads DTGVSQNPRHKITKRGQNVTFRCDPISEHNRLYWYRQTLGQGPEFLTYFQNEAQLEKSRLLSDRFSAERPKGSFSTLEIQRTEQGDSAMYLCASSYGLAGSYEQYFGPGTRLTVT.

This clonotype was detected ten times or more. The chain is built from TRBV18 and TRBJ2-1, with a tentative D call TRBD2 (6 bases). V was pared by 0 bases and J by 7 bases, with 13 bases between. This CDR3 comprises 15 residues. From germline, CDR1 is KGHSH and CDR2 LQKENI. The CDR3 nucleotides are TGTGCCAGCTCACCACCGGCGGGACTCGGGAATGAGCAGTTCTTC. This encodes CASSPPAGLGNEQFF.

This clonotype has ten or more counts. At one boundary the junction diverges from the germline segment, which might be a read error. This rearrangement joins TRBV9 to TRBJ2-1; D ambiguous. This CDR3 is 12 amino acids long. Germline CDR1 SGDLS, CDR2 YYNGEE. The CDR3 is CASSVVSRSPVF. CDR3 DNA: TGTGCCAGCAGCGTAGTTTCCCGAAGTCCGGTCTTC.

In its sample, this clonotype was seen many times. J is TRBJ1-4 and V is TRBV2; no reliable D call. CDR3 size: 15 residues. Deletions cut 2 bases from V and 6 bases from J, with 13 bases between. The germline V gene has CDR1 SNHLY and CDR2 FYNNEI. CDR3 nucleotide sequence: TGTGCCAGCAGTGAATGGAGGGCATCGGATGAAAAACTGTTTTTT. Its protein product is CASSEWRASDEKLFF.

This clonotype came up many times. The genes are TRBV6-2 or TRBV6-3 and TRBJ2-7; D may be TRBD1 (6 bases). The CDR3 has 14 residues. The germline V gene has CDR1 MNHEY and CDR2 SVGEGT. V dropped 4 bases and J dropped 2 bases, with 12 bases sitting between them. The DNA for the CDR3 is TGTGCCAGCAGTTGGGACATCCCCACCTACGAGCAGTACTTC. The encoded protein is CASSWDIPTYEQYF.

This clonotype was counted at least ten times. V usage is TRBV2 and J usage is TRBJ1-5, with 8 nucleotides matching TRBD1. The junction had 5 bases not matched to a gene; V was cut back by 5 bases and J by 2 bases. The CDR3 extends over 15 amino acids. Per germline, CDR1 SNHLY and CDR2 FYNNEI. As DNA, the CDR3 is TGTGCCAGCAGTCCCGACAGGGGTGGCAATCAGCCCCAGCATTTT. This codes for CASSPDRGGNQPQHF.

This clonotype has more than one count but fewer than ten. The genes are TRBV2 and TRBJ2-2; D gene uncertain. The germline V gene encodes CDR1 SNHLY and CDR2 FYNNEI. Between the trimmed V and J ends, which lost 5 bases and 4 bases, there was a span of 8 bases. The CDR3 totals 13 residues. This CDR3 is CASSLTGTGELFF. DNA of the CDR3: TGTGCCAGCAGTCTTACTGGCACCGGGGAGCTGTTTTTT.

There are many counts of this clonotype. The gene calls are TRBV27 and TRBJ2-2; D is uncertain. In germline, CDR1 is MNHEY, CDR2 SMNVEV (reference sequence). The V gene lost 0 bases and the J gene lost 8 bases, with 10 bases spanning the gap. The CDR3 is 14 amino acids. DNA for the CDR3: TGTGCCAGCAGTTTATCTAAATCTACAGGGGAGCTGTTTTTT. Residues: CASSLSKSTGELFF.

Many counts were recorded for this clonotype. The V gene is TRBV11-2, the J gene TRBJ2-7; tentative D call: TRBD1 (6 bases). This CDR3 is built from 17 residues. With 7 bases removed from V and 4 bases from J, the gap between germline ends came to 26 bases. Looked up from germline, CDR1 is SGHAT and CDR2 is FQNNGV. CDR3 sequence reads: CASTTAPGTRDPYEQYF. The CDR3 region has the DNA TGTGCCAGCACCACCGCGCCGGGGACACGGGACCCTTACGAGCAGTACTTC.

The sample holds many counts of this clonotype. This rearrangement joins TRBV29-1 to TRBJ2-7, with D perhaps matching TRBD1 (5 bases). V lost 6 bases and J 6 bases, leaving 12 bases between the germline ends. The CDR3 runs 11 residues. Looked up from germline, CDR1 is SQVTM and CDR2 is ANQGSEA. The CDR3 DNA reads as TGCAGCGTCTTACAGGTACTCGAGCAGTACTTC. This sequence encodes CSVLQVLEQYF.

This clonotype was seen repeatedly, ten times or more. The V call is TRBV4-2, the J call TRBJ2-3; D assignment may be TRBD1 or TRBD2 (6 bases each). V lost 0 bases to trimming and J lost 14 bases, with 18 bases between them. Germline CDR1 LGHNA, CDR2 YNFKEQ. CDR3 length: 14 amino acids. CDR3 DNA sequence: TGTGCCAGCAGCCAAGATCTGTGGGGGGCACCGGGGTATTTT. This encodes CASSQDLWGAPGYF.